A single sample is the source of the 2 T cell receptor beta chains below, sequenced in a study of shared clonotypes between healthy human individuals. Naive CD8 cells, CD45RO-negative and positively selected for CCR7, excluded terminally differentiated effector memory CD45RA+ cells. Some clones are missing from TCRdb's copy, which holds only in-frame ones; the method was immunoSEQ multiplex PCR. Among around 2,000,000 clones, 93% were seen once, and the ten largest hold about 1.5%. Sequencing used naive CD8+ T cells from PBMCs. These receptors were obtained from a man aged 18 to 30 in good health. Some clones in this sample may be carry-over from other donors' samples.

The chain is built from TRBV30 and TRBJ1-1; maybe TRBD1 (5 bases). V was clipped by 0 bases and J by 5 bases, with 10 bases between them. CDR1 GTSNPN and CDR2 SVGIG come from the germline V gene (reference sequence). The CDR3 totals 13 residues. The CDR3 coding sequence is TGTGCCTGGAGTGTTCAGGGTTGGACTGAAGCTTTCTTT. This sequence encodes CAWSVQGWTEAFF.

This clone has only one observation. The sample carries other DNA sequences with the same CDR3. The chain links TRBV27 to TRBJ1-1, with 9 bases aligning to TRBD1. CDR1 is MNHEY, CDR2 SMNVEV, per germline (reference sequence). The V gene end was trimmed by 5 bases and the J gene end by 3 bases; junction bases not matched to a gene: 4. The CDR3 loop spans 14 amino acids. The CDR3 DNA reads TGTGCCAGCAGTCCGGACAGGGGATACACTGAAGCTTTCTTT. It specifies CASSPDRGYTEAFF.